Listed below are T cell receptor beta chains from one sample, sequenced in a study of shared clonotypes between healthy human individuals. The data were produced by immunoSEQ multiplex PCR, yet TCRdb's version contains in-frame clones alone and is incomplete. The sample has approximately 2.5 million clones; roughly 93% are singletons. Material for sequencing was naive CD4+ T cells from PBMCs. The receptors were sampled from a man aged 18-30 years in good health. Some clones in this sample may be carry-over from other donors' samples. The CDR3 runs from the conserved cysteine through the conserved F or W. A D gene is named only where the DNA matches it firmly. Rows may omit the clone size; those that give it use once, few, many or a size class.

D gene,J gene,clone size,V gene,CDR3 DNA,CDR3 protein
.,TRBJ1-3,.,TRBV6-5,TGTGCCAGCAGTTACTCTTGGGGTGCTGGAAACACCATATATTTT,CASSYSWGAGNTIYF
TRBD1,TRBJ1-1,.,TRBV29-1,TGCAGCGTTGAGGGGGACAGGCCCCTTTTAGCTTTCTTT,CSVEGDRPLLAFF
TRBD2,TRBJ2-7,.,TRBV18,TGTGCCAGCTCACAGGGGAGGGGCTCGAGGGGCTCCTACGAGCAGTACTTC,CASSQGRGSRGSYEQYF
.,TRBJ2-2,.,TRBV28,TGTGCCAGCACCTATCCCTCACCGGGGCCCGGGGAGCTGTTTTTT,CASTYPSPGPGELFF
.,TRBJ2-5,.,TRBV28,TGTGCCAGCAGTTTATTTGCAGGGGTTGAAGAGACCCAGTACTTC,CASSLFAGVEETQYF
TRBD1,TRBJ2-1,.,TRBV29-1,TGCAGCGTTGCCGGGACAGGACCAAAATACAATGAGCAGTTCTTC,CSVAGTGPKYNEQFF
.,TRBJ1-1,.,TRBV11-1,TGTGCCAGCAGCTCAGGGGCTACAGCTTTCTTT,CASSSGATAFF
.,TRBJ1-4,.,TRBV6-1,TGTGCCAGCTTACGATCATGGGGAGGTGAAAAACTGTTTTTT,CASLRSWGGEKLFF
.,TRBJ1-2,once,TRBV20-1,TGCAGCATAACCGAGGGCTATGGCTACACCTTC,CSITEGYGYTF
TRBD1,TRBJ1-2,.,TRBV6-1,TGTGCCAGCAGTGAAGCCGGGACAGGGGGATATGGCTACACCTTC,CASSEAGTGGYGYTF
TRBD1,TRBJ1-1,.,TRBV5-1,TGCGCCAGCAGCCCGGACAGGAAGAACACTGAAGCTTTCTTT,CASSPDRKNTEAFF
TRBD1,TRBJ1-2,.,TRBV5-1,TGCGCCAGCAGCTTGGTTTCAGGGGGCGATATTATGGGCTACACCTTC,CASSLVSGGDIMGYTF
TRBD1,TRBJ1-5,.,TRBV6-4,TGTGCCAGCAGTGTCGAGACAGGGCCATATAGCAATCAGCCCCAGCATTTT,CASSVETGPYSNQPQHF
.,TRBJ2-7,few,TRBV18,TGTGCCAGCTCACCACCTCGGGACGGCTCCTACGAGCAGTACTTC,CASSPPRDGSYEQYF
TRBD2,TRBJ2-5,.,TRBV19,TGTGCCAGTAGTATACGGGGGGGCGCAGAGACCCAGTACTTC,CASSIRGGAETQYF
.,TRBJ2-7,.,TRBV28,TGTGCCAGTACTGGTGGGTCGTACGAGCAGTACTTC,CASTGGSYEQYF
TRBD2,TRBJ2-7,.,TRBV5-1,TGCGCCAGCAGCCCAATAGCGGGGTTCGTCCACGAGCAGTACTTC,CASSPIAGFVHEQYF
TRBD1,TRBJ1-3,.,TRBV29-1,TGCAGCGTCAAAGACAGGGGAGACACCATATATTTT,CSVKDRGDTIYF
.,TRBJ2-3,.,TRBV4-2,TGTGCCAGCAGCCAAGAGGGTGGGAGCCCCACAGATACGCAGTATTTT,CASSQEGGSPTDTQYF
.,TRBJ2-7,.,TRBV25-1,TGTGCCAGCAGTGAAGGCGGTAAGCAGTACTTC,CASSEGGKQYF
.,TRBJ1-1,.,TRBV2,TGTGCCAGCGGCATGGGGAGGGAAACTGAAGCTTTCTTT,CASGMGRETEAFF
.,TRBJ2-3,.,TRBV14,TGTGCCAGCAGCCAAGGACTGGTCCCGGATACGCAGTATTTT,CASSQGLVPDTQYF
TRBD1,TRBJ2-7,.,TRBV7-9,TGTGCCAGCAGCTTAGCGAGGGGGCCGAGCTCCTACGAGCAGTACTTC,CASSLARGPSSYEQYF
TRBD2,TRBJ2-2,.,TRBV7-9,TGTGCCAGCAGCCACCGACTAGCGGGAGGGCCGCGGTCCACCGGGGAGCTGTTTTTT,CASSHRLAGGPRSTGELFF
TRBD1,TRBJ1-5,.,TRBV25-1,TGTGCCAGCAGTGAACCTGGGACAGGGGAGACGTCCCAGCATTTT,CASSEPGTGETSQHF
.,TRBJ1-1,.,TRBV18,TGTGCCAGCTCCATCTCCGGGTCGACGGCGAACACTGAAGCTTTCTTT,CASSISGSTANTEAFF
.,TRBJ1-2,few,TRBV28,TGTGCCAGCAGCCCTCGGGGTTTTGGTGGCTACACCTTC,CASSPRGFGGYTF
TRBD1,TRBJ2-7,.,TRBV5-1,TGCGCCAGCAGCTTCCTGGGACAGGGGGCTTTTGACGAGCAGTACTTC,CASSFLGQGAFDEQYF
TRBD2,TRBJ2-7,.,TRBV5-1,TGCGCCAGCAGCGAGAGCGGGAGAAGTTTGTATGAGCAGTACTTC,CASSESGRSLYEQYF
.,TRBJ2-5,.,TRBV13,TGTGCCAGCAGCGGGGCGGGTACAGAGACCCAGTACTTC,CASSGAGTETQYF
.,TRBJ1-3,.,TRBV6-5,TGTGCCAGCAGTTGGGGATACACCATATATTTT,CASSWGYTIYF
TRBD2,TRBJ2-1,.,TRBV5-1,TGCGCCAGCAGCGGAACACCGGGACTACGGGATACTGAGCAGTTCTTC,CASSGTPGLRDTEQFF
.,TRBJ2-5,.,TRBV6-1,TGTGCCAGCAGTAGGGTAGCGGTATCTCAAGAGACCCAGTACTTC,CASSRVAVSQETQYF
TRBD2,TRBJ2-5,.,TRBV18,TGTGCCAGCTCACCACAGGGGAGGGCCTCGAAGACCCAGTACTTC,CASSPQGRASKTQYF
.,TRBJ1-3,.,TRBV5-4,TGTGCCAGCAGCTTGGATCGTGGAAACACCATATATTTT,CASSLDRGNTIYF
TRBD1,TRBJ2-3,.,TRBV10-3,TGTGCCATCAACGCGGGACAGGGGTCAGATACGCAGTATTTT,CAINAGQGSDTQYF
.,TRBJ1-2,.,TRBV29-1,TGCAGCGTGGGGGACATCCAAAGTGGCTACACCTTC,CSVGDIQSGYTF
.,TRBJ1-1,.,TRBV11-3,TGTGCCAGCAGCTTCGCCGGGACGCTGAACACTGAAGCTTTCTTT,CASSFAGTLNTEAFF
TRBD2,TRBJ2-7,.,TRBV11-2,TGTGCCAGCAGCTCCTCCTTTCTTCTAGCGGAGGACTACGAGCAGTACTTC,CASSSSFLLAEDYEQYF